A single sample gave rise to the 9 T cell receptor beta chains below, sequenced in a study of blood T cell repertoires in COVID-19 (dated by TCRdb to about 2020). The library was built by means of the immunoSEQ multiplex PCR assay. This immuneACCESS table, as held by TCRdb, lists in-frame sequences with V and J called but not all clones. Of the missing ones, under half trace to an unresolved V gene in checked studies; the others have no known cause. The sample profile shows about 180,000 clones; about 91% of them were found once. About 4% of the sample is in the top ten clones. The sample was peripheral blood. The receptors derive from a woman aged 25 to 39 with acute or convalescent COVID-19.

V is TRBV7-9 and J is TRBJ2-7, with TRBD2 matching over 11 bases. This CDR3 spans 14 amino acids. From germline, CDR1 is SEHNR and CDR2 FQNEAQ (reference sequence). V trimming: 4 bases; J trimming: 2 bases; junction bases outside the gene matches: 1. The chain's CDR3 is CASSSLAGAYEQYF. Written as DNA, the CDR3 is TGTGCCAGCAGCTCACTAGCGGGGGCCTACGAGCAGTACTTC.

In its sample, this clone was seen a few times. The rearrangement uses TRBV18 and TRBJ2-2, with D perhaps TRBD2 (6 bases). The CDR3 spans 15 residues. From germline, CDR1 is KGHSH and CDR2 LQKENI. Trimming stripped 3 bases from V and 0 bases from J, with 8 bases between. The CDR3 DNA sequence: TGTGCCAGCTCACCCCGGGAGACGAACACCGGGGAGCTGTTTTTT. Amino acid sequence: CASSPRETNTGELFF.

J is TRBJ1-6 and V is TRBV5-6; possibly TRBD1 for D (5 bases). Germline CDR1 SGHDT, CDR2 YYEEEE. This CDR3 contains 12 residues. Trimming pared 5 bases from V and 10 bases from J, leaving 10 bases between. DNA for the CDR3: TGTGCCAGCAGTTTGACAGACTCACCCCTCCACTTT. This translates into CASSLTDSPLHF. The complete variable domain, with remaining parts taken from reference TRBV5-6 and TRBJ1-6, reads DAGVTQSPTHLIKTRGQQVTLRCSPKSGHDTVSWYQQALGQGPQFIFQYYEEEERQRGNFPDRFSGHQFPNYSSELNVNALLLGDSALYLCASSLTDSPLHFGNGTRLTVT.

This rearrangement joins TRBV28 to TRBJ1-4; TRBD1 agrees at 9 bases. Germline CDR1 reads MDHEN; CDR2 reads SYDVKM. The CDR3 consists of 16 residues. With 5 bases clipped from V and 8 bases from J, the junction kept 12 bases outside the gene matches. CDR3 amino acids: CASSNVAGTGKEKLFF. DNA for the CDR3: TGTGCCAGCAGTAACGTCGCCGGGACAGGGAAGGAAAAACTGTTTTTT.

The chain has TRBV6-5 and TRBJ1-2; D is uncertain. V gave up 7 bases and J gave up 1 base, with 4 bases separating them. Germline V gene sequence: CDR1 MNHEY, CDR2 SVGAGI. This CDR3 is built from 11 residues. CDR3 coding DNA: TGTGCCAGCAATCTTAACTATGGCTACACCTTC. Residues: CASNLNYGYTF.

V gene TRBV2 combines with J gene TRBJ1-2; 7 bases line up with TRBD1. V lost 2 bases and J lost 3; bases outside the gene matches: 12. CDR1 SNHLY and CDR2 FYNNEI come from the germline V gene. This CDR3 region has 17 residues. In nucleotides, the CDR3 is TGTGCCAGCAGTGAAAGGGGGCTTCGTGGTCGAGACTATGGCTACACCTTC. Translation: CASSERGLRGRDYGYTF.

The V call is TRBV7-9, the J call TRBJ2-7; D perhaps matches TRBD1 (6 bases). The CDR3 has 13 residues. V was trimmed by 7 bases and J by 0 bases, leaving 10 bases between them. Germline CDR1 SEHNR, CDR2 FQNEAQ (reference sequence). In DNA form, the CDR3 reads TGTGCCAGCATCGGACAGAACTCCTACGAGCAGTACTTC. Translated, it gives CASIGQNSYEQYF.

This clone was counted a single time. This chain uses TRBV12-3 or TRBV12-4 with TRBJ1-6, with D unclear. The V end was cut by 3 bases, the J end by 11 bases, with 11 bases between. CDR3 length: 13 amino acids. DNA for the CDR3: TGTGCCAGCAGTTTTTGGGAGAATCCACCCCTCCACTTT. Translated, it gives CASSFWENPPLHF.

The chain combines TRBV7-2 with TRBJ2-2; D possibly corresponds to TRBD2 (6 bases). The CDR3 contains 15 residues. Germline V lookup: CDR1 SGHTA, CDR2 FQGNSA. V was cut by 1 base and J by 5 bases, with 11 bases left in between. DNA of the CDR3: TGTGCCAGCAGCTTAGTGGGACTTGCGACCGGGGAGCTGTTTTTT. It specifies CASSLVGLATGELFF.